This T cell receptor beta chain was identified during a study of CXCR3-negative and CXCR3-positive naive CD8 T cells. 5' RACE that incorporated UMI labels was used to prepare the TRB cDNA libraries. No DNA is given; TCRdb re-called the 5' RACE reads and lists each CDR3 protein once. The repertoire shows about 40,000 distinct CDR3 sequences; the top ten hold about 8.4%. CDR1 and CDR2 (germline): SGHVS, FNYEAQ. The CDR3 spans 16 residues. Material for sequencing was memory CD8+ T cells from blood. The V call is TRBV7-6, the J call TRBJ2-3; TCRdb lists TRBD1, though no DNA is available to test this call. The sequence was obtained from a human donor in good health. Some clones in this sample may be carry-over from other donors' samples. The CDR3 is CASSSPPDSFTYTQYF.